The rows below give T cell receptor beta chains drawn from one sample of a study of blood T cell repertoires in COVID-19. Sequencing used immunoSEQ multiplex PCR; TCRdb keeps in-frame clones, though not all of them. The repertoire holds approximately 100,000 clones, with roughly nine tenths as singletons. Sequenced input: peripheral blood. All receptors derive from an elderly woman in a cohort sampled during active COVID-19. The conserved cysteine and the conserved F or W are not part of the CDR3 here.

j_call v_call cdr3_aa
TRBJ1-6 TRBV28 ASSTQGLNNSPLH
TRBJ2-2 TRBV10-1 ASSRVTNTGELF
TRBJ1-1 TRBV3-1/TRBV3-2 ASQGQALNTEAF
TRBJ2-5 TRBV7-2 ASSRNGEETQY
TRBJ2-7 TRBV27 ASSLRLAGPGEQY
TRBJ2-5 TRBV25-1 ASSESSGRKETQY
TRBJ2-5 TRBV6-5 ASQQGVQETQY
TRBJ1-4 TRBV6-4 ASSAQGAQEKLF
TRBJ2-2 TRBV25-1 ASREDRAGSGELF
TRBJ2-1 TRBV4-1 ASSQLGLAVNEQF
TRBJ2-3 TRBV7-9 ASSAERLSTDTQY
TRBJ1-1 TRBV18 ASSPPVRGITEAF
TRBJ2-5 TRBV3-1/TRBV3-2 ASSRGLAGAFLSTQY
TRBJ2-7 TRBV5-1 AKGNLHPPYEQY
TRBJ2-7 TRBV18 ASSAGLGLANYEQY
TRBJ1-5 TRBV30 AWSLQSGWGQPQH
TRBJ1-1 TRBV9 ASSVGSGTGFKAF
TRBJ2-1 TRBV24-1 ATSDSGLAGGLNEQF
TRBJ2-7 TRBV1 TSSPNYSYEQY
TRBJ2-7 TRBV27 ASSYRQGPYEQY